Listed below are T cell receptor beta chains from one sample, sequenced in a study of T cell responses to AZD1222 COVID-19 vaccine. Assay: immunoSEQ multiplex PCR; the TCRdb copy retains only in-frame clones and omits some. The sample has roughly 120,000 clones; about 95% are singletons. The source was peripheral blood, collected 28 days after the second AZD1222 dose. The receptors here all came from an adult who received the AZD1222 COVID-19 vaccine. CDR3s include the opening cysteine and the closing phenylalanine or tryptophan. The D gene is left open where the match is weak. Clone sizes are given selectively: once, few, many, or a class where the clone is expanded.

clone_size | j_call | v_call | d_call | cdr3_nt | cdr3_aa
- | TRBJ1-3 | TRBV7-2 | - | TGTGCCAGCAGCTTATCCTACCGGGCGGGCGGCGACGCCATATATTTT | CASSLSYRAGGDAIYF
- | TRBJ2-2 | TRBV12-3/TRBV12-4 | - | TGTGCCAGCAGCCCTCTTATCACCGGGGAGCTGTTTTTT | CASSPLITGELFF
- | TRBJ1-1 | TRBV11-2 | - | TGTGCCAGCAGCTTATTGGACGGTACAGAAGCTTTCTTT | CASSLLDGTEAFF
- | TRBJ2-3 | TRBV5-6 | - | TGTGCCAGCAGCCGCCGGGGGTTAGATACGCAGTATTTT | CASSRRGLDTQYF
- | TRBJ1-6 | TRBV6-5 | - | TGTGCCAGCAGTCCGGACTATAATTCACCCCTCCACTTT | CASSPDYNSPLHF
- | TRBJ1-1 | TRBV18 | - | TGTGCCAGCTCACCAGGGGTTGAAGCTTTCTTT | CASSPGVEAFF
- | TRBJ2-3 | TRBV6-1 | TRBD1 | TGTGCCAGCAGTGATACCCGACAGGGGACAGATACGCAGTATTTT | CASSDTRQGTDTQYF
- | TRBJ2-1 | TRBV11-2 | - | TGTGCCAGCACCCCCTCGGCAGGGGAATACAATGAGCAGTTCTTC | CASTPSAGEYNEQFF
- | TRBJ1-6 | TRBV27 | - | TGTGCCAGCAGTTCTTCAAGGACTTCACCCCTCCACTTT | CASSSSRTSPLHF
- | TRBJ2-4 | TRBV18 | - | TGTGCCAGCTCCCTCCGGGATGGAAACATTCAGTACTTC | CASSLRDGNIQYF
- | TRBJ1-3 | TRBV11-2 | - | TGTGCCAGCAGCATACAGGCGCTCTCTGGAAACACCATATATTTT | CASSIQALSGNTIYF
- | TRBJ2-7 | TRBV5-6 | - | TGTGCCAGCAGCTTGGAGGGGTCCTACGAGCAGTACTTC | CASSLEGSYEQYF
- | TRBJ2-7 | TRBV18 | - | TGTGCCAGCTCACCACGGACAGACTCCTACGAGCAGTACTTC | CASSPRTDSYEQYF
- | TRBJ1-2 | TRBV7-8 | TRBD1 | TGTGCCAGCAGCTTATTGGGGCAGGGGGGTTATGGCTACACCTTC | CASSLLGQGGYGYTF
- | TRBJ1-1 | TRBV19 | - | TGTGCCAGTAGAATGGGGGGTAGCACTGAAGCTTTCTTT | CASRMGGSTEAFF
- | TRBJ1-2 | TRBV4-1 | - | TGCGCCAGCAGCCAAGCAGAAGGGCTTAACTATGGCTACACCTTC | CASSQAEGLNYGYTF
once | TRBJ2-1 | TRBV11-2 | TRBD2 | TGTGCCAGCAGCTTTCCTACTAGCGTCGGAAGCTCCTACAATGAGCAGTTCTTC | CASSFPTSVGSSYNEQFF
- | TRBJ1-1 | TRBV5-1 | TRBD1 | TGCGCCAGCAGCTCAGAGACAGGGGTAATGAACACTGAAGCTTTCTTT | CASSSETGVMNTEAFF
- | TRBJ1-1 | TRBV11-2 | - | TGTGCCAGCAGCCCCCTGTGGGGGGCCGGATCTGAAGCTTTCTTT | CASSPLWGAGSEAFF
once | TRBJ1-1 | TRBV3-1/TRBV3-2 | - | TGTGCCAGCAGCCTGGGAGCTACACAATCGGCGGACACTGAAGCTTTCTTT | CASSLGATQSADTEAFF
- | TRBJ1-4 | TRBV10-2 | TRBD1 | TGCGCCAGCAGAGGGACAGGGGGAAGGTGGGAACTGTTTTTT | CASRGTGGRWELFF
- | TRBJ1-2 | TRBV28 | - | TGTGCCAGCAGTACTGGACAGTACTACTATGGCTACACCTTC | CASSTGQYYYGYTF
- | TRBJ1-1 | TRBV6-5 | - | TGTGCCAGCAGTCCGACCGCTTATTCTAACACTGAAGCTTTCTTT | CASSPTAYSNTEAFF
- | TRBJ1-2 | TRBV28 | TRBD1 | TGTGCCAGCAGTCCGTTAAACAGGGGAACGGCTATTAACTATGGCTACACCTTC | CASSPLNRGTAINYGYTF
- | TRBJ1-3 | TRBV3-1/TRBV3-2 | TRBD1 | TGTGCCAGCAGCCTTACCCCCGGGACAGAAGGAAACACCATATATTTT | CASSLTPGTEGNTIYF
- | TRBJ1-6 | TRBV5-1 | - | TGCGCCAGCAGCATGACCCCGACCGATAATTCACCCCTCCACTTT | CASSMTPTDNSPLHF
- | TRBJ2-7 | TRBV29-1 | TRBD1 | TGCAGCGTTTCCCGCGGACAGGAGAGCTCCTACGAGCAGTACTTC | CSVSRGQESSYEQYF
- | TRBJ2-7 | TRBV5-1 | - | TGCGCCAGCAGCTTGGAACTTGCGCGGGGCACGGGCTCCTACGAGCAGTACTTC | CASSLELARGTGSYEQYF
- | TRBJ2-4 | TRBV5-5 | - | TGTGCCAGCAGCTTGGGCAGTTGGAACATTCAGTACTTC | CASSLGSWNIQYF
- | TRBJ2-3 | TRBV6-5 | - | TGTGCCAGCAGTTACGGTAGGGGCGCAGATACGCAGTATTTT | CASSYGRGADTQYF
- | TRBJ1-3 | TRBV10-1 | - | TGCGCCAGCAGTGACCCTGGTCAGGGATTTGGAAACACCATATATTTT | CASSDPGQGFGNTIYF
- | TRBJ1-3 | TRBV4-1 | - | TGCGCCAGCAGCCAAGAATGGCGAGCTGGAAACACCATATATTTT | CASSQEWRAGNTIYF
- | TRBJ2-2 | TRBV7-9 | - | TGTGCCAGCAGAAATACACAGACAACCGGGGAGCTGTTTTTT | CASRNTQTTGELFF
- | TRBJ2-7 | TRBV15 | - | TGTGCCACCAGCAGAGATATCTCGGCGGGGAACTACGAGCAGTACTTC | CATSRDISAGNYEQYF
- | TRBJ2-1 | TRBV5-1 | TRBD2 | TGCGCCAGCAGCAGGCTAGCGGGAGGGCCCATGAGCTCCTACAATGAGCAGTTCTTC | CASSRLAGGPMSSYNEQFF
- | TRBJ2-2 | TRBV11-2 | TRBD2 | TGTGCCAGCAGCTCAAGACTAGCGGGGGGGACCCTGGACACCGGGGAGCTGTTTTTT | CASSSRLAGGTLDTGELFF
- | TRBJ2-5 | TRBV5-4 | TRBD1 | TGTGCCAGCAGGTCAGGACGGGACAGCTTTACGGAGACCCAGTACTTC | CASRSGRDSFTETQYF
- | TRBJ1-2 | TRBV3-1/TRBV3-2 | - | TGTGCCAGCAGCCAGATAGGGGGGAGTAACTATGGCTACACCTTC | CASSQIGGSNYGYTF
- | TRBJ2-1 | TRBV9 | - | TGTGCCAGCAGCGTAGGTTCGGGGACAAACAATGAGCAGTTCTTC | CASSVGSGTNNEQFF
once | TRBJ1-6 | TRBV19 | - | TGTGCCAGTAGCCATACAGAAACCGCCCTCCACTTT | CASSHTETALHF
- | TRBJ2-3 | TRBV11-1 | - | TGTGCCAGCAGCTTGGTACCCGATACGCAGTATTTT | CASSLVPDTQYF
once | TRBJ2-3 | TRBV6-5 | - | TGTGCCAGCCGACTGCCGGGGACAGATACGCAGTATTTT | CASRLPGTDTQYF
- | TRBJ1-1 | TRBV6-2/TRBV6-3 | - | TGTGCCAGCAGTTACTCGGACACCTCGAACACTGAAGCTTTCTTT | CASSYSDTSNTEAFF
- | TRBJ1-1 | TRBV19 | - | TGTGCCAGTAGTATAGCCATGAACACTGAAGCTTTCTTT | CASSIAMNTEAFF
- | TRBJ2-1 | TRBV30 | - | TGTGCCTGGAAAAGTGGGACCTACAATGAGCAGTTCTTC | CAWKSGTYNEQFF
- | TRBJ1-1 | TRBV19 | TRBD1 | TGTGCCAGTAGTACCCGGACAGGTAGCCAATTTAACACTGAAGCTTTCTTT | CASSTRTGSQFNTEAFF
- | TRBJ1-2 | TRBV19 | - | TGTGCCAGTAGTATTGGGGGGACTTATGGCTACACCTTC | CASSIGGTYGYTF